This passage covers 28 T cell receptor beta chains from one sample sequenced in a study of blood T cells in healthy people across ages (dated by TCRdb to 2015 to 2017). The library was generated by 5' RACE. TCRdb lists the instrument as Illumina HiSeq 2500. The second PCR ran for about 7 to 11 cycles and used a J-beta primer mix along with a sample-barcoded 5' primer. TCRdb applied fastp at Q25 and MiXCR to the public reads, then kept only in-frame beta chains. When rows share a CDR3 protein, they turn into one entry using the most common DNA and genes. Recorded for this sample are 450,000 to 700,000 distinct CDR3 sequences; 25% to 30% of them occurred a single time. The top ten constitute approximately 18% of the sample. The sample was blood. Receptors originate from a woman in her seventies in good health.

The sample holds a few counts of this clonotype. This chain links TRBV5-5 with TRBJ2-7, with TRBD2 identical over 11 bases. Germline values: CDR1 SGHKS, CDR2 YYEKEE (reference sequence). With 2 bases clipped from V and 1 base from J, the junction kept 2 bases outside the gene matches. This CDR3 has 15 amino acids. CDR3 loop: CASSFRTSGSYEQYF. The CDR3 bases are TGTGCCAGCAGCTTCAGGACTAGCGGGTCCTACGAGCAGTACTTC.

This clonotype has ten or more counts. The rearrangement links TRBV7-2 to TRBJ2-5, with 11 bases that match TRBD2. The germline CDR1 and CDR2 sequences are SGHTA and FQGNSA. There are 19 residues in the CDR3. Trimming removed 1 base from V and 4 bases from J; junction bases left unmatched: 14. The CDR3 here is CASSLGRNSGGAWRETQYF. The CDR3 coding sequence is TGTGCCAGCAGCTTAGGTCGGAATAGCGGGGGGGCCTGGCGAGAGACCCAGTACTTC.

The rearrangement uses TRBV23-1 and TRBJ2-7; 11 nucleotides agree with TRBD2. TRBV23-1 is reported as an ORF; its role is uncertain. V dropped 11 bases and J dropped 1; count of bases not matched to a gene: 10. CDR3 length: 15 residues. The CDR3 nucleotides read TGCGCCGGCAAGCCCGGGACTAGCGGTTCCTACGAGCAGTACTTC. Its protein product is CAGKPGTSGSYEQYF.

The table lists this clonotype with a few counts. The chain combines TRBV20-1 with TRBJ1-1; D is ambiguous. V lost 0 bases and J 1 base, leaving 12 bases between the germline ends. CDR3 length: 15 amino acids. From germline, CDR1 is DFQATT and CDR2 SNEGSKA (reference sequence). The CDR3: CSARDPGRENTEAFF. The CDR3 DNA follows: TGCAGTGCTAGAGACCCTGGACGGGAGAACACTGAAGCTTTCTTT.

This chain links TRBV3-1 with TRBJ1-2; no reliable D call. Trimming stripped 5 bases from V and 1 base from J, with 14 bases between. The CDR3 is 15 residues long. Germline CDR1 LGHDT, CDR2 YNNKEL (reference sequence). The CDR3 DNA is TGTGCCAGCAGCTGGACCCTGGGTTTTAACTATGGCTACACCTTC. Protein sequence: CASSWTLGFNYGYTF.

This clonotype has only a few counts. The chain employs TRBV20-1 and TRBJ1-4, with TRBD1 identical over 12 bases. The germline gives CDR1 DFQATT, CDR2 SNEGSKA (reference sequence). CDR3 length equals 13 residues. The junction had 6 bases not matched to a gene; V was cut back by 8 bases and J by 8 bases. The CDR3 nucleotides are TGCAGTCCTACCGGGACAGGGGGCGAAAAACTGTTTTTT. It translates to CSPTGTGGEKLFF.

This clonotype appeared a few times. The rearrangement uses TRBV7-2 and TRBJ1-1; D gene unclear. Trimming shortened V by 0 bases and J by 2 bases, and 7 bases separated the two germline ends. The CDR3 has 14 residues. The germline V gene has CDR1 SGHTA and CDR2 FQGNSA. The CDR3 loop is CASSLAPGNTEAFF. The DNA for the CDR3 is TGTGCCAGCAGCTTAGCCCCAGGAAACACTGAAGCTTTCTTT.

The chain recombines TRBV20-1 with TRBJ1-2; D is undetermined. Germline-derived CDR1 and CDR2 are DFQATT and SNEGSKA (reference sequence). The length of the CDR3 is 15 residues. The germline V and J ends were trimmed by 2 bases and 3 bases, with 16 bases remaining between them. The chain's CDR3 is CSARNRVNTYYGYTF. The CDR3 nucleotides read TGCAGTGCTAGAAATCGGGTGAACACCTACTATGGCTACACCTTC.

In its sample, this clonotype was seen a few times. This chain joins TRBV6-5 and TRBJ2-1; 8 nucleotides line up with TRBD1. The CDR3 has 16 residues. Germline V gene lookup returns CDR1 MNHEY and CDR2 SVGAGI. Germline trimming cut 4 bases from V and 8 bases from J; bases unmatched to any gene: 13. The CDR3 sequence: CASSSPPGQDFDEQFF. The CDR3 nucleotides are TGTGCCAGCAGTTCCCCCCCGGGACAGGATTTCGATGAGCAGTTCTTC.

At least ten counts were recorded for this clonotype. The V call is TRBV7-2, the J call TRBJ2-1; no firm D call. This CDR3 comprises 11 residues. V lost 4 bases and J 3 bases, leaving 1 base between the germline ends. The germline V gene has CDR1 SGHTA and CDR2 FQGNSA. The CDR3 DNA reads TGTGCCAGCAGCTACTACAATGAGCAGTTCTTC. This encodes CASSYYNEQFF.

The chain links TRBV2 to TRBJ2-4, with D uncertain. Deletions cut 8 bases from V and 1 base from J, with 9 bases between. The V gene's germline CDR1 is SNHLY and CDR2 FYNNEI. This CDR3 contains 13 residues. CDR3 nucleotide sequence: TGTGCCAGCGACCATGCGGCCAAAAACATTCAGTACTTC. It is translated as CASDHAAKNIQYF. The full variable domain, with the rest looked up from reference TRBV2 and TRBJ2-4, is EPEVTQTPSHQVTQMGQEVILRCVPISNHLYFYWYRQILGQKVEFLVSFYNNEISEKSEIFDDQFSVERPDGSNFTLKIRSTKLEDSAMYFCASDHAAKNIQYFGAGTRLSVL.

J is TRBJ2-5 and V is TRBV2, with TRBD2 matching over 8 bases. The better agreement between TRBJ2-1 and the DNA end casts doubt on the J call. The CDR3 has 14 amino acids. CDR1 is SNHLY, CDR2 FYNNEI, per germline. CDR3 DNA: TGTGCCAGCAGGGTGGAGCGGGAGAGCAATGAGCAGTTCTTC. This codes for CASRVERESNEQFF.

V usage is TRBV7-2 and J usage is TRBJ2-1; D is perhaps TRBD2 (7 bases). Trimming removed 1 base from V and 3 bases from J, with 13 bases in between. The CDR3 has 16 residues. Germline lookup yields CDR1 SGHTA and CDR2 FQGNSA. The CDR3 region is CASSLVAGADYNEQFF. CDR3 DNA sequence: TGTGCCAGCAGCTTAGTGGCGGGGGCGGACTACAATGAGCAGTTCTTC.

J is TRBJ2-5 and V is TRBV12-5; D call uncertain. V was pared by 4 bases and J by 5 bases, with 8 bases between. Germline CDR1 LGHNT, CDR2 FRNRAP. The CDR3 consists of 12 residues. This CDR3 is CASGSTLETQYF. The CDR3 nucleotides read TGTGCTAGTGGTTCGACGTTGGAGACCCAGTACTTC.

V is TRBV4-2 and J is TRBJ2-4; 8 positions agree with TRBD1. Germline assignment: CDR1 LGHNA and CDR2 YNFKEQ. The J segment lost 0 bases and the V segment lost 2 bases, leaving 9 bases of the junction unmatched. CDR3 length: 18 amino acids. The CDR3 sequence: CASSQRSQGVLAKNIQYF. CDR3 bases: TGTGCCAGCAGCCAACGGTCACAGGGGGTACTAGCCAAAAACATTCAGTACTTC.

This clonotype occurred many times. This rearrangement joins TRBV5-6 to TRBJ2-5, with 7 bases fitting TRBD1. The CDR3 consists of 15 residues. Trimming took 2 bases from V and 4 from J; bases not matched to a gene: 8. Germline-derived CDR1 and CDR2 are SGHDT and YYEEEE. This CDR3 reads CASSFVDRAGETQYF. CDR3 bases: TGTGCCAGCAGCTTCGTTGACAGGGCAGGAGAGACCCAGTACTTC.

There are a few counts of this clonotype. The rearrangement links TRBV6-6 to TRBJ2-3, with 10 bases matching TRBD2. The CDR3 spans 15 residues. Unmatched junction bases numbered 5, after V lost 2 bases and J lost 6 bases. Germline CDR1 MNHNY, CDR2 SVGAGI (reference sequence). The CDR3 DNA is TGTGCCAGCAGTTACAGCGGGGGGGCCATGGATACGCAGTATTTT. As protein: CASSYSGGAMDTQYF.

The rearrangement links TRBV7-2 to TRBJ1-2; possibly TRBD1 for D (6 bases). Trimming removed 5 bases from V and 6 bases from J, with 16 bases in between. The germline V gene has CDR1 SGHTA and CDR2 FQGNSA. This CDR3 has 14 residues. The CDR3 loop is CASSTRPQGNGYTF. The CDR3 nucleotides read TGTGCCAGCAGCACCCGTCCACAGGGAAATGGCTACACCTTC.

J is TRBJ1-5 and V is TRBV28, with TRBD1 matching over 7 bases. CDR3 length: 15 residues. CDR1 is MDHEN and CDR2 is SYDVKM in the germline V gene. The V and J ends lost 5 bases and 3 bases, in that order; junction bases with no gene match: 7. The DNA for the CDR3 is TGTGCCAGCAGTCCGACAGGGCGCATCAATCAGCCCCAGCATTTT. It translates to CASSPTGRINQPQHF.

Only a few counts were recorded for this clonotype. V gene TRBV10-3 combines with J gene TRBJ2-6; 9 bases map to TRBD1. After removal of 6 bases from V and 0 bases from J, the junction contained 6 bases not matched to a gene. The V gene's germline CDR1 is ENHRY and CDR2 SYGVKD. The CDR3 sequence is 17 residues long. CDR3 in DNA: TGTGCCATCAGCCTAGGACAGGGGAACTCTGGGGCCAACGTCCTGACTTTC. Encoded protein: CAISLGQGNSGANVLTF.

The chain has TRBV2 and TRBJ2-5; D gene ambiguous. Judging by the DNA end, TRBJ2-7 fits better; the J call may be wrong. The CDR3 runs 14 residues. Germline CDR1 SNHLY, CDR2 FYNNEI. CDR3 sequence: CASSEARYSYEQYF. The CDR3 nucleotides are TGTGCCAGCAGTGAAGCCCGCTACTCCTACGAGCAGTACTTC.

This clonotype appeared a single time. This rearrangement joins TRBV24-1 to TRBJ2-3, with D maybe TRBD1 (6 bases). CDR3 length: 16 residues. CDR1 and CDR2 (germline): KGHDR, SFDVKD. The germline V and J ends were trimmed by 7 bases and 1 base, with 17 bases remaining between them. The CDR3 bases are TGTGCCACCAGCTGGGGCGCAGGACAGCGCACAGATACGCAGTATTTT. Translating gives CATSWGAGQRTDTQYF.

This clonotype has only a few counts. A junction boundary mismatches the germline segment, possibly from a read error. The chain couples TRBV6-5 to TRBJ1-1; weak D call: TRBD1 (5 bases). The CDR3 spans 14 residues. Germline CDR1 reads MNHEY; CDR2 reads SVGAGI. DNA of the CDR3: TGTGCCAGCAGCCCAGGGCCAGCCCCCACTGGAGCTTTCTTT. It translates to CASSPGPAPTGAFF.

This clonotype has a handful of counts. A read error may produce the germline difference seen at one junction end. This chain links TRBV29-1 with TRBJ2-7; D is unresolved. The CDR3 is made up of 13 amino acids. The germline CDR1 and CDR2 sequences are SQVTM and ANQGSEA. For the CDR3, the DNA is TGCAGCGTTGCAGGTACAGAAACCTACGAACAGTACTTC. Translating it yields CSVAGTETYEQYF.

The sample holds a few counts of this clonotype. This chain connects TRBV6-5 to TRBJ1-2; D unclear. Germline CDR1 is MNHEY and CDR2 is SVGAGI. This CDR3 has 15 amino acids. V was cut by 9 bases and J by 2 bases, with 19 bases left in between. CDR3 DNA sequence: TGTGCCAGTATGCGGAGCAGAATTACGAACTATGGCTACACCTTC. Amino acid sequence: CASMRSRITNYGYTF.

This clonotype was seen a handful of times. The CDR3 loop is CATSDRRHSEQFF. Here the CDR3 DNA reads TGTGCCACCAGTGATAGGCGACACTCTGAGCAGTTCTTC. The rearrangement joins TRBV24-1 to TRBJ2-5; D is unresolved. TRBJ2-1 explains the end of the DNA better; the J call may be wrong. This CDR3 has 13 amino acids. The germline gives CDR1 KGHDR, CDR2 SFDVKD.

The V call is TRBV7-8, the J call TRBJ2-7; 7 bases map to TRBD1. There are 14 residues in the CDR3. Germline loops: CDR1 SGHVS, CDR2 FQNEAQ. J was trimmed by 5 bases and V by 5 bases; bases with no gene match: 9. DNA for the CDR3: TGTGCCAGCAGCCGACAGGGTTGGATAGACGAGCAGTACTTC. Protein sequence: CASSRQGWIDEQYF.

This clonotype was seen only a few times. The chain links TRBV6-2 or TRBV6-3 to TRBJ2-1; TRBD2 aligns across 7 bases. With V trimmed by 0 bases and J by 1 base, 12 bases remained unmatched. There are 19 residues in the CDR3. The V gene's germline CDR1 is MNHEY and CDR2 SVGEGT. The CDR3 coding sequence is TGTGCCAGCAGTTACTCCTCTCGGGCTAGCGGACATTCCTACAATGAGCAGTTCTTC. Its protein product is CASSYSSRASGHSYNEQFF.